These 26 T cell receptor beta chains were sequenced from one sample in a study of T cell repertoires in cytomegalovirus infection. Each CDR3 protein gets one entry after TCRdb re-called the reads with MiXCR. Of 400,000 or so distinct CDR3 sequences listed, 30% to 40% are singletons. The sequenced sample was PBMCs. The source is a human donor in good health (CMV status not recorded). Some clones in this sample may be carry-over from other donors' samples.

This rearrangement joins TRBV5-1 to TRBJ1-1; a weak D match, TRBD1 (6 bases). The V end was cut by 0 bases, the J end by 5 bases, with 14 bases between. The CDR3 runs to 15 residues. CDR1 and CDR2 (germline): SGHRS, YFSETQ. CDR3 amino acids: CASSLGLAGVTEAFF. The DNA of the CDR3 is TGCGCCAGCAGCTTGGGACTGGCAGGGGTAACTGAAGCTTTCTTT.

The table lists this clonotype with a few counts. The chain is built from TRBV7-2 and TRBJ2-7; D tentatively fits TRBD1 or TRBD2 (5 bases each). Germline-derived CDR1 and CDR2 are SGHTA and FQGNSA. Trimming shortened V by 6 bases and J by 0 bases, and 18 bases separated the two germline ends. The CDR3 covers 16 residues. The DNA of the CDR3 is TGTGCCAGCAGTCCTGAGCTGGGACGGCACTCCTACGAGCAGTACTTC. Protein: CASSPELGRHSYEQYF.

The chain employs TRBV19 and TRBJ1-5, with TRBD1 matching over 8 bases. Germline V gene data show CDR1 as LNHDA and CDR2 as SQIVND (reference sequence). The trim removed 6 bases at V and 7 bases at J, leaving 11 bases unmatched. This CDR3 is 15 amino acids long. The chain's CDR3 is CASSRMDREEQPQHF. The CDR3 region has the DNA TGTGCCAGTAGCCGTATGGACAGGGAAGAACAGCCCCAGCATTTT.

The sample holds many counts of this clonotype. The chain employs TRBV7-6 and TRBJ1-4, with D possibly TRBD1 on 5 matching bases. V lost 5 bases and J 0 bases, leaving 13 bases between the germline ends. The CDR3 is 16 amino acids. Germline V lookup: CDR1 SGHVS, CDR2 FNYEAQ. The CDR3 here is CASSRTQFATNEKLFF. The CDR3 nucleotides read TGTGCCAGCAGCAGGACACAATTTGCAACTAATGAAAAACTGTTTTTT.

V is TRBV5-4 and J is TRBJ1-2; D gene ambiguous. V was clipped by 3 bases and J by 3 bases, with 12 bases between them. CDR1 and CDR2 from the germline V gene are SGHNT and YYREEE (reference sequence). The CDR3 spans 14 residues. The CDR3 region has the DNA TGTGCCAGCAGCTCGAATGTCGGGTACTATGGCTACACCTTC. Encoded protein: CASSSNVGYYGYTF.

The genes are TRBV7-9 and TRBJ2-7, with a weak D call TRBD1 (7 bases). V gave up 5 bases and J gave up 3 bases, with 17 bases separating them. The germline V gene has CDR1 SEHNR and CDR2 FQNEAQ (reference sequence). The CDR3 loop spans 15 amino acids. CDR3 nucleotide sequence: TGTGCCAGCAGCGACTTCAGGGGGGAAAACTACGAGCAGTACTTC. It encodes CASSDFRGENYEQYF.

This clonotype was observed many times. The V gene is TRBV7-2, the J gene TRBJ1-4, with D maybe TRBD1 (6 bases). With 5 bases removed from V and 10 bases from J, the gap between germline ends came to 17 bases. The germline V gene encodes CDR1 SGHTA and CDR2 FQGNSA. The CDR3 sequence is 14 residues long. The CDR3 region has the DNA TGTGCCAGCAGCCCAGAGGGGGGCCGGGCAAAACTGTTTTTT. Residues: CASSPEGGRAKLFF.

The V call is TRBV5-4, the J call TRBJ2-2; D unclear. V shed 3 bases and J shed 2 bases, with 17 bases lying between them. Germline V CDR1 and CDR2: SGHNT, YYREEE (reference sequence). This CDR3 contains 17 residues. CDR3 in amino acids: CASSSEKWTGNTGELFF. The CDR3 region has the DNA TGTGCCAGCAGCTCCGAGAAGTGGACGGGCAACACCGGGGAGCTGTTTTTT.

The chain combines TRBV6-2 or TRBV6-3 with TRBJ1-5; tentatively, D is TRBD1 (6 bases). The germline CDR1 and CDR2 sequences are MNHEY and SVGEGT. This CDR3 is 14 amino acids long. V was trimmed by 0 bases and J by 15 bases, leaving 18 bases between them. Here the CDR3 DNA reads TGTGCCAGCAGTTACTCAGGGGGTGTTCAGCCCACGCATTTT. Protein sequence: CASSYSGGVQPTHF.

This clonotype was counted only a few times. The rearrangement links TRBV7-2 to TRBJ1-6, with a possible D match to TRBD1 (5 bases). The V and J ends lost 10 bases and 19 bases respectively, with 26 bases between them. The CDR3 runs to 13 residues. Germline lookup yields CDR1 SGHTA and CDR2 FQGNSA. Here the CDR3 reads CATALSGWSPPHF. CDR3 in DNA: TGTGCCACCGCCCTATCAGGGTGGTCACCCCCACACTTT.

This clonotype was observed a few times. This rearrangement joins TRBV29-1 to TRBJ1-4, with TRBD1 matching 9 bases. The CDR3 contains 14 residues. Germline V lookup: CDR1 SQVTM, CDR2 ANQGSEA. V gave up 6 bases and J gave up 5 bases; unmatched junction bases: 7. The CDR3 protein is CSVLPDRGNEKLFF. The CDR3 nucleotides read TGCAGCGTACTCCCAGACAGGGGGAATGAAAAACTGTTTTTT.

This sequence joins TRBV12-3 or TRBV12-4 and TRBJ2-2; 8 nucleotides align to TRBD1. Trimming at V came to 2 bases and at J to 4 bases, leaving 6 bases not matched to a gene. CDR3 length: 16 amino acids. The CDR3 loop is CASSLRQGAGTGELFF. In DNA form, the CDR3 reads TGTGCCAGCAGTTTACGGCAGGGGGCGGGCACCGGGGAGCTGTTTTTT.

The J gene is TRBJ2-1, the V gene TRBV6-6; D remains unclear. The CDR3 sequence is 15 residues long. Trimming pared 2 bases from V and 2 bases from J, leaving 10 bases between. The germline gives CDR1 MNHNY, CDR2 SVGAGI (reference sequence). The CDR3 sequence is CASSYQEPPYNEQFF. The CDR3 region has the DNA TGTGCCAGCAGTTACCAGGAGCCTCCCTACAATGAGCAGTTCTTC.

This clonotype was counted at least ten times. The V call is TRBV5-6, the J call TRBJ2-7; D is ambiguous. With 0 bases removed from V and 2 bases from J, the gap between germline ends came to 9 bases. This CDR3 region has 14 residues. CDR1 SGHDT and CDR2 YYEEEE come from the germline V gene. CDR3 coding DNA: TGTGCCAGCAGCTTGGACGGCCCCACCTACGAGCAGTACTTC. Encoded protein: CASSLDGPTYEQYF.

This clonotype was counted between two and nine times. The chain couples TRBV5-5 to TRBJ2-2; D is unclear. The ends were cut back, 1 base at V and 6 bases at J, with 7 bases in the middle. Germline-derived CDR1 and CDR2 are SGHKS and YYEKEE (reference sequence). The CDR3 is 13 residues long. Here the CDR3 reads CASSLIGPGELFF. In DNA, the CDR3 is TGTGCCAGCAGCTTGATCGGGCCCGGGGAGCTGTTTTTT.

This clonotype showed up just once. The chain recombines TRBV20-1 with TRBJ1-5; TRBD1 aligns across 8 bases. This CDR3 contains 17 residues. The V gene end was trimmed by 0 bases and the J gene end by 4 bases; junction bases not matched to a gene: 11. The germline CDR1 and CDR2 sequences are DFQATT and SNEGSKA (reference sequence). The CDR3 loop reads CSARDGGQGRSNQPQHF. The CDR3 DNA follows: TGCAGTGCTAGAGACGGAGGACAGGGTCGGTCAAATCAGCCCCAGCATTTT.

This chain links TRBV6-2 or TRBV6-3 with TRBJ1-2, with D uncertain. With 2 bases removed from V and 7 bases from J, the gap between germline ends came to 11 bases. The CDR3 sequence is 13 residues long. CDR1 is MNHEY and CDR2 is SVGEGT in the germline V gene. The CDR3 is CASSYDGVGGYTF. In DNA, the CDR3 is TGTGCCAGCAGTTACGACGGGGTAGGTGGCTACACCTTC.

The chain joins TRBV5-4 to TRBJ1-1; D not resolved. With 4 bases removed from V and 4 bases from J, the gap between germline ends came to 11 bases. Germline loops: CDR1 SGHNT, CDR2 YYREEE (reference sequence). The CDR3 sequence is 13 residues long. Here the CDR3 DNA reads TGTGCCAGCAGCCCGGCCCCGTGCACTGAAGCTTTCTTT. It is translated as CASSPAPCTEAFF.

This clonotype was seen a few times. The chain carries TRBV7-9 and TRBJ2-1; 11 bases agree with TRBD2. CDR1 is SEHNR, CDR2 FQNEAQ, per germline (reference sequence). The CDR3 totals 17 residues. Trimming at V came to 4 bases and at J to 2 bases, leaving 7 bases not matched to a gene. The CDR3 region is CASSSWPTSGAYNEQFF. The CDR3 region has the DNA TGTGCCAGCAGCTCCTGGCCGACTAGCGGGGCCTACAATGAGCAGTTCTTC. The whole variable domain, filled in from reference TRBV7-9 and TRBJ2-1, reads DTGVSQNPRHKITKRGQNVTFRCDPISEHNRLYWYRQTLGQGPEFLTYFQNEAQLEKSRLLSDRFSAERPKGSFSTLEIQRTEQGDSAMYLCASSSWPTSGAYNEQFFGPGTRLTVL.

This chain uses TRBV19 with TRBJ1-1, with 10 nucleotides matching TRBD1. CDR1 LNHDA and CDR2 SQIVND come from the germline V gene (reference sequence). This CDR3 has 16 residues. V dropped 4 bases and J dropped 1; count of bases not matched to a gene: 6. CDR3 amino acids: CASSTRQGAPNTEAFF. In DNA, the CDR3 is TGTGCCAGTAGTACCCGACAGGGGGCGCCGAACACTGAAGCTTTCTTT.

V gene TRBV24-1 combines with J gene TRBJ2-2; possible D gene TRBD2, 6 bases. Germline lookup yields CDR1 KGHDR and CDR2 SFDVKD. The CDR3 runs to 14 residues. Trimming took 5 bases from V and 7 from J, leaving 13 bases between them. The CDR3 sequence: CATSAPGLVGELFF. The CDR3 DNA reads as TGTGCCACCAGTGCCCCGGGACTCGTCGGGGAGCTGTTTTTT.

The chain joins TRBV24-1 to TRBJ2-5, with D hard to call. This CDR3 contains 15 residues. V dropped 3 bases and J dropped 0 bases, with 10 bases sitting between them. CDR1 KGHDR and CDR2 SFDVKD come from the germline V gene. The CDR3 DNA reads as TGTGCCACCAGTGATCCGCGAGCGTACCAAGAGACCCAGTACTTC. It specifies CATSDPRAYQETQYF.

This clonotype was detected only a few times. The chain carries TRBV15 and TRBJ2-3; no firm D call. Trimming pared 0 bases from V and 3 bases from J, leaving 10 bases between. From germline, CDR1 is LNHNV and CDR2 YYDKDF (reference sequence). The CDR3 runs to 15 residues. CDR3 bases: TGTGCCACCAGCAGAGATAAGTTTCGAACAGATACGCAGTATTTT. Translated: CATSRDKFRTDTQYF. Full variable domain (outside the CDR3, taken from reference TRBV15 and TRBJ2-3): DAMVIQNPRYQVTQFGKPVTLSCSQTLNHNVMYWYQQKSSQAPKLLFHYYDKDFNNEADTPDNFQSRRPNTSFCFLDIRSPGLGDTAMYLCATSRDKFRTDTQYFGPGTRLTVL.

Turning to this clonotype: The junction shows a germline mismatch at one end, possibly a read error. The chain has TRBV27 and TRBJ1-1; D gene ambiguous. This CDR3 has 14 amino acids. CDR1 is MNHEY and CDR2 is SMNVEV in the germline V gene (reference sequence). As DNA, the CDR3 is TGTGCCCGCAGTTTATTACCGGCGAACACTGAAGCTTTCTTT. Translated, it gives CARSLLPANTEAFF.

CDR3 nucleotide sequence: TGTGCCAGCAGTTACACCTTTCCGGGACAGGGGACTGAAGCTTTCTTT. This translates into CASSYTFPGQGTEAFF. The chain has TRBV6-5 and TRBJ1-1; 10 bases line up with TRBD1. Germline lookup yields CDR1 MNHEY and CDR2 SVGAGI. With 2 bases clipped from V and 5 bases from J, the junction kept 8 bases outside the gene matches. This CDR3 has 16 amino acids.

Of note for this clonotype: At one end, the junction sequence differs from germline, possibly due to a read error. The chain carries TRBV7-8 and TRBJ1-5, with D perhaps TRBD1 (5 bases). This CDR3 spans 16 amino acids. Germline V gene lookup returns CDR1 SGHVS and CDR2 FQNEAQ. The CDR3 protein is CASILVTGSNNQPQHF. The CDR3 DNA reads TGTGCCAGCATCTTAGTCACAGGTAGTAACAATCAGCCCCAGCATTTT.